The following is a T cell receptor (beta chain) sequence with its context. The antigen is unknown. The CDR3 length is 13 residues. Germline V CDR1 and CDR2: SNHLY, FYNNEI. The ends were cut back, 1 base at V and 2 bases at J, with 5 bases in the middle. This sample is drawn from a study of CD8+CD57+ T cells in acquired aplastic anemia. About the research overall: Researchers reported that healthy donors averaged about 11 million reads for CD4+ cells.

Points from the study as a whole: Patients and controls had in common approximately 29 CD8+ CDR3 sequences.

Genomic DNA, serving as template, underwent TCR beta VDJ and CDR3 profiling. TCRdb re-derived calls from the reads in MiXCR, one entry per CDR3 protein. Here the sample spans 150,000 to 200,000 distinct CDR3 sequences, just under 45% being singletons. Material: sorted CD4+, CD8+, or CD8+CD57+ T cells (not recorded which) from PBMCs. This sequence originates from a human donor in good health. The V call is TRBV2, the J call TRBJ1-1; no reliable D call. Here the CDR3 DNA reads TGTGCCAGCAGTGAAGACGTTAACACTGAAGCTTTCTTT. Encoded protein: CASSEDVNTEAFF.